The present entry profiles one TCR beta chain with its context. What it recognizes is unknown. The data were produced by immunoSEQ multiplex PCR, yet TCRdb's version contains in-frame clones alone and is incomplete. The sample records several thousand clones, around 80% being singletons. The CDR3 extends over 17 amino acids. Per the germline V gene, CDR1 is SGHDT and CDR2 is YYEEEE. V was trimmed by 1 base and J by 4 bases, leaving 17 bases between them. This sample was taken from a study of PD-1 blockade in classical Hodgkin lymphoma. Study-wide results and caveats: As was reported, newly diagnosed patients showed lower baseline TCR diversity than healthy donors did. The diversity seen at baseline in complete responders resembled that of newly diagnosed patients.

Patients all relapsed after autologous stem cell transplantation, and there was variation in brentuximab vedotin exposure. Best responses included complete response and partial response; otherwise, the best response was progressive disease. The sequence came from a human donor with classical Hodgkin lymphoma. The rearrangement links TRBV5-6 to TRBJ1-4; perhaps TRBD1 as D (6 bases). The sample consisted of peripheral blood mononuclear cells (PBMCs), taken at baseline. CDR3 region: CASSLRGLWTDNEKLFF. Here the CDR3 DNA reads TGTGCCAGCAGCTTGAGGGGCCTATGGACAGATAATGAAAAACTGTTTTTT.